A single TCR beta chain is shown here with its context. Its specificity is not known. Other DNA sequences in the sample encode the same CDR3. These data originate in a study of shared clonotypes between healthy human individuals. Study conclusions and caveats: Richness estimates generally favored naive over memory subsets. Having only a few donors restricted how much genetic and exposure-history diversity was captured.

Those who donated, Caucasian adults without exception, all lived in Nashville, Tennessee. Authors' data handling: Junction-only immunoSEQ sequences carried no quality scores, so filtering differed. Data came from immunoSEQ multiplex PCR; TCRdb stores just in-frame clones and leaves some out. V, J and clone size reflect that table, while D and trimming were determined from the DNA. There are fewer than 3 million clones in the sample; roughly 92% occur only once, and approximately 0.39% lies in the top ten. This clonotype originated in a man between 18 and 29 years old in good health. Some clones in this sample may be carry-over from other donors' samples. Sequenced material: naive CD4+ T cells from PBMCs. The subset here: CD45RA+ positively selected.

CDR3 DNA: TGTGCCAGCAGCGTAACCGGGACCGAAGAGACCCAGTACTTC. Its translation: CASSVTGTEETQYF. V usage is TRBV9 and J usage is TRBJ2-5, with D perhaps given as TRBD1 or TRBD2 (5 bases each). This CDR3 comprises 14 residues. V was pared by 1 base and J by 3 bases, with 10 bases between. The germline CDR1 and CDR2 sequences are SGDLS and YYNGEE.